This T cell receptor (beta chain) was identified in a study of cytomegalovirus exposure and HLA in healthy donors. The PCR had 60 Vbeta and 13 Jbeta primers. Here immunoSEQ multiplex PCR was the method, and the copy in TCRdb shows in-frame clones only, minus some. This table has 250,000 or so clones, more than 75% appearing once. CDR1 and CDR2 (germline): LGHNT, FRNRAP. CDR3 length: 15 residues. V gave up 0 bases and J gave up 7 bases; unmatched junction bases: 6. This receptor was taken from a human donor in good health. Input material: PBMCs. The gene calls are TRBV12-5 and TRBJ2-1; 7 positions match TRBD2. CDR3 loop: CASGLVVTGGNEQFF. The CDR3 DNA reads TGTGCTAGTGGTTTGGTAGTCACGGGAGGTAATGAGCAGTTCTTC.